This TCR beta chain was identified during a study of tumor-infiltrating lymphocytes in primary liver carcinoma. Study-wide points: The study found tumor-adjacent and tumor-blood pairs overlapped less than tumor region pairs.

Bulk tissue was left unsorted, and RNA and DNA were co-extracted from around 18-30 mg of it. Reverse transcription of approximately 0.55 ug total RNA with a constant-region primer produced TCR beta cDNA. Three-round nested multiplex PCR performed with slightly modified ARM-PCR produced the TCR beta libraries. The first two PCR rounds used TRBV1-TRBV30 forward primers with a C-beta reverse primer, about 10 cycles each. In TCRdb, the multiplex PCR reads were re-called with MiXCR into one record per CDR3 protein. The table lists tens of thousands of distinct CDR3 sequences, more than 70% of them singletons. Concerning this clonotype itself: As yet, its antigen is unknown.

Trimming took off 6 bases at V and 7 bases at J, with 15 bases between the two ends. CDR1 is SEHNR, CDR2 FQNEAQ, per germline (reference sequence). The CDR3 extends over 14 amino acids. Sequences were obtained from tumor-adjacent normal liver tissue. The TCR originated in a man in his forties or fifties with primary liver carcinoma and hepatitis B virus infection. V and J are TRBV7-9 and TRBJ2-2, with TRBD2 as a possible D gene (5 bases). CDR3 protein: CASSFEGDIGELFF. For the CDR3, the DNA is TGTGCCAGCAGTTTTGAGGGAGACATCGGGGAGCTGTTTTTT.